Listed here are 9 T cell receptor beta chains from one sample, sequenced in a study of T cell clonality in common variable immunodeficiency (dated by TCRdb to the mid-2010s). The library was prepared using the immunoSEQ multiplex PCR assay. TCRdb re-hosts the immuneACCESS table, in-frame sequences only. Its copies lack some clones; in the studies checked, an unresolved V gene accounts for under half of them, and the cause for the rest is not known. The table gives some 9,700 clones for this sample, with none occurring only once. The ten largest clones represent 4.3% of the sample. The study at large found these results: CVID TCRbeta sequences reportedly showed fewer deletions and N-nucleotide insertions and lacked highly modified clones with 13 or more V deletions.

Their antigen targets remain unknown. Material for sequencing was peripheral blood mononuclear cells. These receptors all stem from a human donor with common variable immunodeficiency.

This clone was found many times. The read terminates 3 residues ahead of where the CDR3 ends, so the germline J gene completes it. V usage is TRBV2 and J usage is TRBJ2-7; TRBD1 matches 7 bases. The CDR3 runs to 15 residues. The germline gives CDR1 SNHLY, CDR2 FYNNEI. Losses at the gene ends were 5 bases for V and 4 bases for J; bases not matched to a gene: 11. CDR3 residues: CASSLRDRRKYEQYF. Partial CDR3 DNA: TGTGCCAGCAGTCTACGGGACAGACGGAAATACGAG. Variable domain in full (rest from reference TRBV2 and TRBJ2-7): EPEVTQTPSHQVTQMGQEVILRCVPISNHLYFYWYRQILGQKVEFLVSFYNNEISEKSEIFDDQFSVERPDGSNFTLKIRSTKLEDSAMYFCASSLRDRRKYEQYFGPGTRLTVT.

In its sample, this clone was seen many times. The read falls 3 residues short of the CDR3 end, and the missing part is taken from the germline J gene. The chain joins TRBV27 to TRBJ2-3; D unresolved. The germline V gene has CDR1 MNHEY and CDR2 SMNVEV (reference sequence). The CDR3 is 13 amino acids. V gave up 3 bases and J gave up 6 bases, with 10 bases separating them. CDR3 DNA, as far as it was read: TGTGCCAGCAGTTTCTATCAAGTCGATACG. Protein: CASSFYQVDT. The complete CDR3 sequence is CASSFYQVDTQYF.

This clone has more than one count but fewer than ten. The sequence runs out 3 residues before the end of the CDR3; the remainder is reconstructed from the germline J gene. V is TRBV2 and J is TRBJ2-7; D is undetermined. The CDR3 consists of 15 residues. Between the trimmed V and J ends, which lost 1 base and 4 bases, there was a span of 14 bases. From germline, CDR1 is SNHLY and CDR2 FYNNEI. The part of the CDR3 DNA that was read is TGTGCCAGCAGTGAAGAGACACCCACATGGTACGAG. Translating it yields CASSEETPTWYE. The CDR3 in full is CASSEETPTWYEQYF. The full variable domain, with the rest looked up from reference TRBV2 and TRBJ2-7, is EPEVTQTPSHQVTQMGQEVILRCVPISNHLYFYWYRQILGQKVEFLVSFYNNEISEKSEIFDDQFSVERPDGSNFTLKIRSTKLEDSAMYFCASSEETPTWYEQYFGPGTRLTVT.

In its sample, this clone was seen many times. The sequence runs out 3 residues before the end of the CDR3; the remainder is reconstructed from the germline J gene. The rearrangement uses TRBV11-2 and TRBJ2-7, with D possibly matching TRBD2 (6 bases). The V and J ends lost 4 bases and 5 bases respectively, with 12 bases between them. The CDR3 consists of 13 residues. The germline CDR1 and CDR2 sequences are SGHAT and FQNNGV. The covered CDR3 bases are TGTGCCAGCAGCTATTACTTAGCGGACGAG. It translates to CASSYYLADE. In full, the CDR3 is CASSYYLADEQYF.

This clone ranks as medium-sized. Sequencing ends 3 residues short of the CDR3 end; the germline J gene provides the rest. This chain links TRBV5-5 with TRBJ1-2, with 7 nucleotides matching TRBD1. Trimming cost V 5 bases and J 4 bases; bases outside gene matches: 11. Germline CDR1 SGHKS, CDR2 YYEKEE (reference sequence). CDR3 length: 15 residues. The sequenced part of the CDR3 DNA is TGTGCCAGCAGTTTCGATTGGACAGGCACCTATGGC. Translated: CASSFDWTGTYG. The full CDR3 is CASSFDWTGTYGYTF.

At least ten counts were recorded for this clone. The read ends 3 residues shy of where the CDR3 ends; the end is completed using the germline J gene. The rearrangement joins TRBV7-8 to TRBJ2-7; 10 positions agree with TRBD1. Germline lookup yields CDR1 SGHVS and CDR2 FQNEAQ. The CDR3 runs 16 residues. Unmatched junction bases numbered 5, after V lost 1 base and J lost 2 bases. Incomplete CDR3 DNA: TGTGCCAGCAGCTTAGTTGAGACAGGGGGCCCCTACGAG. This gives the protein CASSLVETGGPYE. The entire CDR3 protein reads CASSLVETGGPYEQYF.

This clone has at least ten counts. The missing CDR3 end, 3 residues past where the read stops, is filled in from the germline J gene. V gene TRBV28 combines with J gene TRBJ2-7, with D perhaps given as TRBD1 or TRBD2 (6 bases each). Germline V gene lookup returns CDR1 MDHEN and CDR2 SYDVKM. V lost 8 bases to trimming and J lost 2 bases, with 19 bases between them. This CDR3 comprises 15 residues. Partial CDR3 DNA: TGTGCCAGCTTAAGGAGGGGGTCCCTAACCTACGAG. It is translated as CASLRRGSLTYE. The CDR3, in full, reads CASLRRGSLTYEQYF.

This clone occurred many times. The read gets to within 3 residues of the CDR3 end, and the germline J gene fills in the rest. The V and J genes are TRBV6-1 and TRBJ2-3, with TRBD2 matching 9 bases. The CDR3 covers 14 residues. Germline V lookup: CDR1 MNHNS, CDR2 SASEGT. With 2 bases clipped from V and 4 bases from J, the junction kept 1 base outside the gene matches. The sequenced part of the CDR3 DNA is TGTGCCAGCAGTGAACTAGCGGGGCCAGATACG. Amino acids: CASSELAGPDT. The whole CDR3 protein is CASSELAGPDTQYF.

This clone was seen ten or more times. From the germline J gene comes the end of the CDR3, since the read stops 3 residues before it. This chain links TRBV6-2 or TRBV6-3 with TRBJ1-2; D possibly corresponds to TRBD1 (5 bases). The CDR3 extends over 14 amino acids. Germline V gene lookup returns CDR1 MNHEY and CDR2 SVGEGT. V dropped 3 bases and J dropped 3 bases, with 11 bases sitting between them. The part of the CDR3 DNA that was read is TGTGCCAGCAGTTATTCTGCGGGGGACTATGGC. This translates into CASSYSAGDYG. The whole CDR3 sequence reads CASSYSAGDYGYTF.